One and the same sample provided the 28 T cell receptor beta chains below, sequenced in a study of CD8 T cells in acute hepatitis C reinfection. Sequencing was performed with immunoSEQ multiplex PCR; in TCRdb, only in-frame clones are kept and a portion is missing. This sample has over 200 clones, with 65% found just once. Study-level points and caveats: Preferential TRBV04 and TRBV06 usage appeared in all groups and was not explained by the naive pool.

The sample's time point: acute HCV infection, within 168 days of estimated infection date. Sequencing of hepatitis C virus-specific cells was done ex vivo rather than after in vitro expansion. Sequenced here: HCV NS3-1073 tetramer-sorted CD8+ T cells from PBMCs, sampled during acute infection. These receptors all stem from a man in his forties or fifties with chronic hepatitis C.

In its sample, this clone was seen once. The rearrangement uses TRBV1 and TRBJ1-2; TRBD1 is taken as the D call from the table, unchecked against the DNA. TRBV1 is designated a pseudogene. The CDR3 covers 14 residues. The DNA of the CDR3 is TGCACCAGCAGCCCGACAGAGAGCTACTATGGCTACACCTTC. It encodes CTSSPTESYYGYTF.

J is TRBJ1-2 and V is TRBV6-9, with a tentative D call TRBD1 (5 bases). Trimming left V 3 bases short and J 1 base short, with 15 bases between. Germline assignment: CDR1 MNHGY and CDR2 SVAAGI. CDR3 size: 16 residues. Written as DNA, the CDR3 is TGTGCCAGCAGTTACACCACCGGGACGCTTAACTATGGCTACACCTTC. It encodes CASSYTTGTLNYGYTF.

The chain links TRBV5-4 to TRBJ2-3; 10 nucleotides match TRBD2. CDR1 SGHNT and CDR2 YYREEE come from the germline V gene (reference sequence). Losses at the gene ends were 0 bases for V and 2 bases for J; bases not matched to a gene: 6. The CDR3 extends over 17 amino acids. The CDR3 is CASSLVASGGFTDTQYF. The CDR3 DNA reads TGTGCCAGCAGCTTGGTGGCTAGCGGGGGTTTCACAGATACGCAGTATTTT.

V is TRBV2 and J is TRBJ2-7; 7 nucleotides align to TRBD1. V gave up 3 bases and J gave up 0 bases; unmatched junction bases: 2. Germline CDR1 reads SNHLY; CDR2 reads FYNNEI. There are 14 residues in the CDR3. The CDR3: CASSDDRVSYEQYF. DNA of the CDR3: TGTGCCAGCAGTGACGACAGGGTCTCCTACGAGCAGTACTTC.

The genes are TRBV7-8 and TRBJ2-1, with 12 bases that match TRBD2. V lost 5 bases and J lost 4; bases outside the gene matches: 9. CDR1 and CDR2 from the germline V gene are SGHVS and FQNEAQ. The CDR3 loop spans 17 amino acids. CDR3 sequence (DNA): TGTGCCAGCAGCATACGGACTAGCGGGGACCCTTACAATGAGCAGTTCTTC. Its protein is CASSIRTSGDPYNEQFF. The full variable domain, with the rest looked up from reference TRBV7-8 and TRBJ2-1, is GAGVSQSPRYKVAKRGQDVALRCDPISGHVSLFWYQQALGQGPEFLTYFQNEAQLDKSGLPSDRFFAERPEGSVSTLKIQRTQQEDSAVYLCASSIRTSGDPYNEQFFGPGTRLTVL.

The V and J genes are TRBV5-6 and TRBJ2-7; 7 nucleotides agree with TRBD1. CDR1 is SGHDT and CDR2 is YYEEEE in the germline V gene. Trimming took 4 bases from V and 5 from J; bases not matched to a gene: 15. The CDR3 length is 16 residues. The DNA for the CDR3 is TGTGCCAGCAGCCTGCTCGGACAGGCGCTTTTTCACGAGCAGTACTTC. Translation gives CASSLLGQALFHEQYF.

The rearrangement uses TRBV30 and TRBJ1-1; D remains unclear. V dropped 8 bases and J dropped 1 base, with 14 bases sitting between them. The CDR3 spans 13 residues. The V gene's germline CDR1 is GTSNPN and CDR2 SVGIG (reference sequence). The CDR3 nucleotides read TGTGCCACCCGGAGAGCCTCGAACACTGAAGCTTTCTTT. As protein: CATRRASNTEAFF.

The chain links TRBV7-2 to TRBJ2-5; TRBD2 matches 7 bases. V lost 0 bases to trimming and J lost 2 bases; unmatched junction nucleotides: 3. This CDR3 contains 15 residues. From germline, CDR1 is SGHTA and CDR2 FQGNSA. The CDR3 nucleotides read TGTGCCAGCAGCTTAGCGGGAGGGGTTCAAGAGACCCAGTACTTC. Encoded protein: CASSLAGGVQETQYF.

This rearrangement joins TRBV28 to TRBJ2-7; 7 nucleotides match TRBD1. J gave up 5 bases and V 2 bases, and 9 bases lay outside the gene matches. The CDR3 runs 15 residues. CDR1 and CDR2 (germline): MDHEN, SYDVKM. Written as DNA, the CDR3 is TGTGCCAGCAGTTTAACCACGACAGGGAGAAACGAGCAGTACTTC. Its protein is CASSLTTTGRNEQYF.

V usage is TRBV18 and J usage is TRBJ2-3; TRBD2 matches 10 bases. This CDR3 spans 16 amino acids. CDR1 KGHSH and CDR2 LQKENI come from the germline V gene. The V gene end was trimmed by 3 bases and the J gene end by 3 bases; junction bases not matched to a gene: 6. CDR3: CASSPLAGVVTDTQYF. The CDR3 region has the DNA TGTGCCAGCTCACCCCTAGCGGGAGTTGTTACAGATACGCAGTATTTT. Looking up the rest from reference TRBV18 and TRBJ2-3 gives the full variable domain: NAGVMQNPRHLVRRRGQEARLRCSPMKGHSHVYWYRQLPEEGLKFMVYLQKENIIDESGMPKERFSAEFPKEGPSILRIQQVVRGDSAAYFCASSPLAGVVTDTQYFGPGTRLTVL.

The genes are TRBV4-2 and TRBJ1-1; unclear D gene. Per the germline V gene, CDR1 is LGHNA and CDR2 is YNFKEQ. CDR3 length equals 13 residues. With 0 bases removed from V and 1 base from J, the gap between germline ends came to 3 bases. The CDR3 here is CASSQEKNTEAFF. CDR3 sequence (DNA): TGTGCCAGCAGCCAAGAGAAGAACACTGAAGCTTTCTTT.

This clone has a handful of counts. The V gene is TRBV16, the J gene TRBJ2-3; D is ambiguous. The CDR3 is 12 residues long. V was pared by 1 base and J by 6 bases, with 5 bases between. CDR1 KGHSY and CDR2 FQNENV come from the germline V gene. The CDR3 DNA sequence: TGTGCCAGCAGCCAATTGAGGGATACGCAGTATTTT. Amino acid sequence: CASSQLRDTQYF.

Of note for this clone: Mismatch with germline at one junction end may stem from a read error. This sequence joins TRBV6-6 and TRBJ2-2; tentatively, D is TRBD1 or TRBD2 (5 bases each). This CDR3 is built from 12 residues. The V gene's germline CDR1 is MNHNY and CDR2 SVGAGI (reference sequence). The CDR3 coding sequence is TGTGCCAGCAGTCCTGGACACCGGGGAGCTGTTTTT. Translating it yields CASSPGHRGAVF.

The chain carries TRBV28 and TRBJ1-1; D unclear. Trimming removed 3 bases at V and 1 base at J, with 12 bases between. Germline values: CDR1 MDHEN, CDR2 SYDVKM. This CDR3 region has 15 residues. This chain's CDR3 is CASSLLGPPNTEAFF. The CDR3 nucleotides read TGTGCCAGCAGTTTGCTGGGTCCCCCGAACACTGAAGCTTTCTTT.

This clone turned up a few times. Here the CDR3 DNA reads TGTGCCACCAGCTTTAGCGGAGATACGCAGTATTTT. Its protein is CATSFSGDTQYF. This chain connects TRBV15 to TRBJ2-3; possibly TRBD2 for D (6 bases). The CDR3 extends over 12 amino acids. Deletions cut 5 bases from V and 5 bases from J, with 8 bases between. The germline CDR1 and CDR2 sequences are LNHNV and YYDKDF (reference sequence).

V is TRBV19 and J is TRBJ2-2, with 7 bases lining up with TRBD2. The CDR3 runs 17 residues. Germline CDR1 and CDR2: LNHDA and SQIVND (reference sequence). V lost 1 base and J lost 3; bases outside the gene matches: 8. In DNA form, the CDR3 reads TGTGCCAGTAGTATAGGACCAGCGGGGCTTTACACCGGGGAGCTGTTTTTT. Encoded protein: CASSIGPAGLYTGELFF.

The genes are TRBV30 and TRBJ2-1; 9 bases map to TRBD1. CDR1 is GTSNPN and CDR2 is SVGIG in the germline V gene (reference sequence). The CDR3 has 15 amino acids. V lost 3 bases and J lost 2; bases outside the gene matches: 5. The CDR3 spells CAWRGNRGPYNEQFF. The CDR3 bases are TGTGCCTGGAGAGGCAACAGGGGGCCCTACAATGAGCAGTTCTTC.

This sequence joins TRBV14 and TRBJ1-2; no reliable D call. The CDR3 consists of 16 residues. V was shortened by 0 bases and J by 4 bases, with 15 bases between the two germline ends. Looked up from germline, CDR1 is SGHDN and CDR2 is FVKESK. CDR3 in amino acids: CASSQDATESFYGYTF. DNA of the CDR3: TGTGCCAGCAGCCAAGATGCGACGGAGTCCTTCTATGGCTACACCTTC.

The sample holds a few counts of this clone. This rearrangement joins TRBV4-1 to TRBJ1-1, with unresolved D. There are 13 residues in the CDR3. CDR1 MGHRA and CDR2 YSYEKL come from the germline V gene. V lost 2 bases to trimming and J lost 1 base, with 5 bases between them. Here the CDR3 DNA reads TGCGCCAGCAGCCAACTACAGAACACTGAAGCTTTCTTT. Amino acid sequence: CASSQLQNTEAFF.

The rearrangement links TRBV5-6 to TRBJ1-1; TRBD1 matches at 9 bases. CDR1 is SGHDT, CDR2 YYEEEE, per germline. The trim removed 0 bases at V and 4 bases at J, leaving 10 bases unmatched. This CDR3 is 17 amino acids long. Written as DNA, the CDR3 is TGTGCCAGCAGCTTGGGGAACAGGGGGCTGTTGGGCACTGAAGCTTTCTTT. Translating it yields CASSLGNRGLLGTEAFF.

The J gene is TRBJ2-3, the V gene TRBV7-8; TRBD2 matches 10 bases. This CDR3 is 17 amino acids long. Germline V gene data show CDR1 as SGHVS and CDR2 as FQNEAQ. J gave up 5 bases and V 5 bases, and 13 bases lay outside the gene matches. In nucleotides, the CDR3 is TGTGCCAGCAGCCGTCCGGGACTAGCGAATGGTGGAGATACGCAGTATTTT. This encodes CASSRPGLANGGDTQYF. The complete variable domain, with remaining parts taken from reference TRBV7-8 and TRBJ2-3, reads GAGVSQSPRYKVAKRGQDVALRCDPISGHVSLFWYQQALGQGPEFLTYFQNEAQLDKSGLPSDRFFAERPEGSVSTLKIQRTQQEDSAVYLCASSRPGLANGGDTQYFGPGTRLTVL.

V is TRBV4-2 and J is TRBJ2-2; TRBD2 might be the D (5 bases). Germline CDR1 LGHNA, CDR2 YNFKEQ. Trimming removed 1 base at V and 2 bases at J, with 14 bases between. This CDR3 region has 17 residues. This CDR3 is CASSQVGVDHNTGELFF. The CDR3 nucleotides are TGTGCCAGCAGCCAAGTCGGGGTGGACCACAACACCGGGGAGCTGTTTTTT.

The chain employs TRBV7-2 and TRBJ2-2; the match to TRBD2 covers 10 bases. CDR1 is SGHTA and CDR2 is FQGNSA in the germline V gene. This CDR3 region has 16 residues. V shed 5 bases and J 7 bases; nucleotides not matched to a gene: 10. The CDR3 loop is CASSGGGSGRLGELFF. The CDR3 bases are TGTGCCAGCAGCGGCGGTGGTAGCGGGAGGCTCGGGGAGCTGTTTTTT.

The table lists this clone with a few counts. The V gene is TRBV5-4, the J gene TRBJ2-3; 14 bases map to TRBD2. The CDR3 loop spans 17 amino acids. Germline CDR1 SGHNT, CDR2 YYREEE (reference sequence). V shed 4 bases and J 2 bases; nucleotides not matched to a gene: 6. The CDR3 protein is CASSLGTSGGYTDTQYF. CDR3 nucleotides: TGTGCCAGCAGCCTAGGGACTAGCGGGGGATACACAGATACGCAGTATTTT. The variable domain in full, with the rest retrieved from reference TRBV5-4 and TRBJ2-3, is ETGVTQSPTHLIKTRGQQVTLRCSSQSGHNTVSWYQQALGQGPQFIFQYYREEENGRGNFPPRFSGLQFPNYSSELNVNALELDDSALYLCASSLGTSGGYTDTQYFGPGTRLTVL.

This clone is hyperexpanded by share. The chain combines TRBV6-5 with TRBJ1-2, with a tentative D call TRBD1 (5 bases). Between the trimmed V and J ends, which lost 2 bases and 1 base, there was a span of 14 bases. This CDR3 spans 16 amino acids. Germline assignment: CDR1 MNHEY and CDR2 SVGAGI. Here the CDR3 DNA reads TGTGCCAGCAGTTACACCACCGGGACGCTTAACTATGGCTACACCTTC. Amino acid sequence: CASSYTTGTLNYGYTF.

V usage is TRBV6-6 and J usage is TRBJ2-7; D may be TRBD1 or TRBD2 (5 bases each). The V end was cut by 6 bases, the J end by 1 base, with 19 bases between. CDR3 length: 16 residues. From germline, CDR1 is MNHNY and CDR2 SVGAGI (reference sequence). The CDR3 DNA follows: TGTGCCAGCAGCTACCCCCGGGACGGATTGTCCTACGAGCAGTACTTC. This codes for CASSYPRDGLSYEQYF.

The chain has TRBV19 and TRBJ2-3; 14 positions agree with TRBD2. The V and J ends lost 5 bases and 2 bases, in that order; junction bases with no gene match: 6. The germline V gene has CDR1 LNHDA and CDR2 SQIVND (reference sequence). This CDR3 contains 17 residues. Here the CDR3 reads CASSPRTSGGYTDTQYF. The DNA for the CDR3 is TGTGCCAGTAGTCCGAGGACTAGCGGGGGGTACACAGATACGCAGTATTTT.

This clone was detected once. This chain connects TRBV7-3 to TRBJ2-1, with TRBD2 matching 7 bases. This CDR3 has 14 amino acids. Trimming removed 2 bases from V and 8 bases from J; junction bases left unmatched: 6. Germline V lookup: CDR1 SGHTA, CDR2 FQGTGA. CDR3 coding DNA: TGTGCCAGCAGCTTACTAGCGGAGGGAGATGAGCAGTTCTTC. Protein sequence: CASSLLAEGDEQFF. Supplemented by reference TRBV7-3 and TRBJ2-1, the full variable domain reads GAGVSQTPSNKVTEKGKYVELRCDPISGHTALYWYRQSLGQGPEFLIYFQGTGAADDSGLPNDRFFAVRPEGSVSTLKIQRTERGDSAVYLCASSLLAEGDEQFFGPGTRLTVL.